Below are 17 T cell receptor beta chains sequenced from a single sample in a study of blood T cell repertoires in COVID-19 (dated by TCRdb to about 2020). Library construction relied on the immunoSEQ multiplex PCR assay. TCRdb mirrors the immuneACCESS table, restricted to in-frame sequences. Some clones are absent from its copies; in checked studies, under half trace to an unresolved V gene, and the reason for the others is unknown. The sample includes roughly 37,000 clones, with around four fifths observed a single time. Around 15% of the sample belongs to the ten largest clones. The material sequenced was peripheral blood. Source of these receptors: a human donor in a cohort sampled during active COVID-19.

This clone was recorded only once. The genes are TRBV5-4 and TRBJ2-2, with TRBD2 matching over 11 bases. This CDR3 comprises 18 residues. J lost 4 bases, V lost 4 bases, and 12 bases had no gene match. The germline CDR1 and CDR2 sequences are SGHNT and YYREEE (reference sequence). CDR3 amino acids: CASSLLAGGNLGTGELFF. Here the CDR3 DNA reads TGTGCCAGCAGCCTATTAGCGGGGGGGAACTTAGGCACCGGGGAGCTGTTTTTT.

In this sample, this clone turned up a few times. The J gene is TRBJ2-6, the V gene TRBV24-1; no clear D. Trimming removed 6 bases at V and 2 bases at J, with 10 bases between. The V gene's germline CDR1 is KGHDR and CDR2 SFDVKD. The CDR3 spans 15 residues. In DNA form, the CDR3 reads TGTGCCACCAGTCAGGCTTCTACTGGGGCCAACGTCCTGACTTTC. Protein product: CATSQASTGANVLTF.

In nucleotides, the CDR3 is TGTGCCAGCAGCTTAGGCACACAAGAGACCCAGTACTTC. Translated: CASSLGTQETQYF. V usage is TRBV7-2 and J usage is TRBJ2-5; D is uncertain. From germline, CDR1 is SGHTA and CDR2 FQGNSA. Trimming took off 1 base at V and 2 bases at J, with 5 bases between the two ends. The CDR3 is 13 amino acids. The entire variable domain, with the rest obtained from reference TRBV7-2 and TRBJ2-5, is as follows: GAGVSQSPSNKVTEKGKDVELRCDPISGHTALYWYRQSLGQGLEFLIYFQGNSAPDKSGLPSDRFSAERTGGSVSTLTIQRTQQEDSAVYLCASSLGTQETQYFGPGTRLLVL.

This clone was seen only once. The chain carries TRBV6-1 and TRBJ2-1, with D maybe TRBD2 (6 bases). There are 15 residues in the CDR3. The germline V gene has CDR1 MNHNS and CDR2 SASEGT. Deletions cut 1 base from V and 4 bases from J, with 11 bases between. CDR3 DNA: TGTGCCAGCAGTGAAGAGGAGGGTGCGTACAATGAGCAGTTCTTC. This translates into CASSEEEGAYNEQFF.

V is TRBV6-2 or TRBV6-3 and J is TRBJ2-5; possible D gene TRBD2, 5 bases. This CDR3 comprises 15 residues. Germline CDR1 and CDR2: MNHEY and SVGEGT. V was trimmed by 2 bases and J by 2 bases, leaving 12 bases between them. The CDR3 DNA sequence: TGTGCCAGCAGTTACCTTGTGACTAAGCAAGAGACCCAGTACTTC. The encoded protein is CASSYLVTKQETQYF.

V usage is TRBV20-1 and J usage is TRBJ2-5, with TRBD2 as a possible D gene (5 bases). The CDR3 contains 10 residues. Trimming shortened V by 4 bases and J by 5 bases, and 5 bases separated the two germline ends. Looked up from germline, CDR1 is DFQATT and CDR2 is SNEGSKA (reference sequence). The CDR3, as DNA: TGCAGTGCTACGGGGGAGACCCAGTACTTC. Translated, it gives CSATGETQYF.

The J gene is TRBJ2-3, the V gene TRBV6-4; the D is unclear. The V end was cut by 5 bases, the J end by 2 bases, with 8 bases between. The CDR3 is made up of 13 amino acids. From germline, CDR1 is MRHNA and CDR2 SNTAGT. CDR3 nucleotides: TGTGCCAGCAGTCGCGACACCACAGATACGCAGTATTTT. Protein sequence: CASSRDTTDTQYF.

The chain links TRBV5-1 to TRBJ1-1, with D possibly TRBD1 on 5 matching bases. The CDR3 spans 15 residues. V lost 4 bases to trimming and J lost 9 bases, with 22 bases between them. Germline V CDR1 and CDR2: SGHRS, YFSETQ. The DNA of the CDR3 is TGCGCCAGCAGCGGTAATAGACAGTACGATCGGCAAGCTTTCTTT. Protein sequence: CASSGNRQYDRQAFF.

This chain uses TRBV4-3 with TRBJ2-2; D perhaps matches TRBD2 (6 bases). The germline gives CDR1 LGHNA, CDR2 YSLEER. The CDR3 is 16 residues long. V lost 1 base to trimming and J lost 1 base, with 10 bases between them. CDR3 sequence (DNA): TGCGCCAGCAGCCAAGTCGGGAGCGGGAACACCGGGGAGCTGTTTTTT. It encodes CASSQVGSGNTGELFF.

The chain has TRBV15 and TRBJ2-5; D is possibly TRBD2 (6 bases). CDR1 LNHNV and CDR2 YYDKDF come from the germline V gene (reference sequence). V lost 1 base and J lost 2, with 11 bases in between. The CDR3 is 15 amino acids. The CDR3 is CATSRGSGTQETQYF. Written as DNA, the CDR3 is TGTGCCACCAGCAGAGGTAGCGGCACACAAGAGACCCAGTACTTC.

The chain combines TRBV27 with TRBJ2-1, with D possibly TRBD1 on 6 matching bases. Per germline, CDR1 MNHEY and CDR2 SMNVEV (reference sequence). The CDR3 loop spans 12 amino acids. V dropped 9 bases and J dropped 8 bases, with 14 bases sitting between them. CDR3 amino acids: CARRKQGDEQFF. The CDR3 DNA reads TGTGCCAGGAGAAAACAGGGAGATGAGCAGTTCTTC.

The rearrangement links TRBV7-3 to TRBJ1-1, with D maybe TRBD1 (5 bases). V shed 5 bases and J shed 3 bases, with 16 bases lying between them. This CDR3 comprises 15 residues. In germline, CDR1 is SGHTA, CDR2 FQGTGA. The CDR3 nucleotides are TGTGCCAGCAGCCCCGACACAGGCATTTACACTGAAGCTTTCTTT. This encodes CASSPDTGIYTEAFF.

The CDR3 loop is CASRTIRGARTDTQYF. The CDR3 nucleotides read TGTGCCAGCAGAACGATTCGCGGGGCCCGCACAGATACGCAGTATTTT. The chain is built from TRBV25-1 and TRBJ2-3; possibly TRBD2 for D (6 bases). The V gene lost 6 bases and the J gene lost 1 base, with 17 bases spanning the gap. The CDR3 has 16 residues. Germline V gene lookup returns CDR1 MGHDK and CDR2 SYGVNS.

The rearrangement joins TRBV20-1 to TRBJ1-4; 7 nucleotides agree with TRBD1. The V segment lost 5 bases and the J segment 0 bases; nucleotides outside the gene matches: 9. In germline, CDR1 is DFQATT, CDR2 SNEGSKA (reference sequence). This CDR3 is built from 16 residues. As DNA, the CDR3 is TGCAGTGCTGGTGGGGATACAGGGGCAACTAATGAAAAACTGTTTTTT. Its translation is CSAGGDTGATNEKLFF.

This clone appeared a few times. This chain connects TRBV20-1 to TRBJ2-7; D is ambiguous. Germline loops: CDR1 DFQATT, CDR2 SNEGSKA (reference sequence). The CDR3 covers 19 residues. V was trimmed by 3 bases and J by 3 bases, leaving 30 bases between them. The CDR3 is CSASPRAVRGRLTFYEQYF. CDR3 bases: TGCAGTGCTAGTCCCCGAGCAGTGAGAGGCCGATTGACCTTCTACGAGCAGTACTTC.

The chain joins TRBV28 to TRBJ1-2, with D possibly TRBD1 on 5 matching bases. Deletions cut 2 bases from V and 8 bases from J, with 9 bases between. The CDR3 is made up of 12 amino acids. Germline-derived CDR1 and CDR2 are MDHEN and SYDVKM. The CDR3 sequence: CASSLKQGGYTF. CDR3 DNA: TGTGCCAGCAGTTTAAAGCAGGGCGGCTACACCTTC.

The chain has TRBV19 and TRBJ2-1; 10 nucleotides match TRBD2. V was clipped by 4 bases and J by 3 bases; unmatched bases: 9. CDR3 size: 17 residues. Per the germline V gene, CDR1 is LNHDA and CDR2 is SQIVND (reference sequence). The DNA for the CDR3 is TGTGCCAGTAGTACAAAACCCGCTAGCGGGGGCTACAATGAGCAGTTCTTC. Protein: CASSTKPASGGYNEQFF.